Below, one TCR beta chain is given with its context. Repertoires were generated with immunoSEQ multiplex PCR, while TCRdb's copy carries only in-frame clones and drops some. The sample includes roughly 180,000 clones, 75% to 80% seen only once; the top ten take around 8.1%. The data derive from a study of blood T cell repertoires in COVID-19. The ends lost 7 bases at V and 2 bases at J; junction bases unmatched: 9. Per germline, CDR1 MDHEN and CDR2 SYDVKM. The CDR3 totals 15 residues. The chain joins TRBV28 to TRBJ1-1, with 8 bases lining up with TRBD1. The receptor was derived from a woman in her 50s with active or convalescent COVID-19. Sequenced material: peripheral blood. The CDR3 DNA follows: TGTGCCAGCATCTTCGGAGGACAGGGAAACACTGAAGCTTTCTTT. It is translated as CASIFGGQGNTEAFF.